Listed below are T cell receptor beta chains from one sample, sequenced in a study of blood T cells in healthy people across ages. Using its own MiXCR run on the 5' RACE reads, TCRdb lists one record per CDR3 protein. Seen here are 1 million or so distinct CDR3 sequences, roughly a quarter observed once, and the top ten hold around 0.7%. These same data were also listed under a study on T cells of mothers and their children.

Sequenced input: blood. These receptors were collected from a girl aged 2-10 years in good health. The CDR3 runs from the conserved cysteine through the conserved F or W. The order of the fields is D gene, V gene, clone size, J gene, CDR3 DNA, CDR3 protein. D genes are given only for firm matches. Not every row has a clone size; where given, it reads once, few, many or a size class.

>.|TRBV18|medium-sized|TRBJ2-5
TGTGCCAGCAGCTTCCAAGAGACCCAGTACTTC
CASSFQETQYF
>TRBD2|TRBV25-1|few|TRBJ2-5
TGTGTCAGCAGTGAGACTAGCTGGAACTTC
CVSSETSWNF
>.|TRBV13|few|TRBJ1-4
TGTGCCAGCAGCTTAAAAGGGGGTATTGAAAAACTGTTTTTT
CASSLKGGIEKLFF
>.|TRBV10-3|few|TRBJ1-5
TGTGCCACTTGGCAGGGGACGAGCAATCAGCCCCAGCATTTT
CATWQGTSNQPQHF
>.|TRBV2|.|TRBJ2-5
TGTGCCAGCAGGCCTTCCCAAGAGACCCAGTACTTC
CASRPSQETQYF
>.|TRBV12-3/TRBV12-4|few|TRBJ2-1
TGTGCCAGCAATTATGAGAATGAGCAGTTCTTC
CASNYENEQFF
>TRBD1|TRBV5-1|.|TRBJ2-7
TGCGCCAGCAGCTTGGGACAGGGAAGGGACGAGCAGTACTTC
CASSLGQGRDEQYF
>.|TRBV12-3/TRBV12-4|.|TRBJ2-7
TGTGCCAGCAGTTTCTCACGGAGATTAGAAGCCTACGAGCAGTACTTC
CASSFSRRLEAYEQYF
>TRBD1|TRBV20-1|few|TRBJ2-5
TGCAGTGCCCCAAGGCGACAGGGGGGAGAGACCCAGTACTTC
CSAPRRQGGETQYF
>.|TRBV20-1|few|TRBJ1-2
TGCAGTGCTATCAGATCAGGGCCGGGCTTAGCTAACTATGGCTACACCTTC
CSAIRSGPGLANYGYTF
>.|TRBV28|once|TRBJ2-3
TGTGCCAGCAGTCGCGATTCGACTAGCACAGATACGCAGTATTTT
CASSRDSTSTDTQYF
>.|TRBV5-1|few|TRBJ2-5
TGCGCCAGCGGCTTGCTCGGGGGTCAAGAGACCCAGTACTTC
CASGLLGGQETQYF
>.|TRBV28|.|TRBJ2-3
TGTGCCAGCAGTTCCAACCTCAGGCGGATACAAGAGACCCAGTACTTT
CASSSNLRRIQETQYF
>.|TRBV29-1|.|TRBJ2-7
TGCAGCGTTCTCGTCCGTGGGTCCCCCTACGAGCAGTACTTC
CSVLVRGSPYEQYF
>.|TRBV20-1|few|TRBJ1-4
TGCAGTGCTGGCCCCAGGGGCTCGCGGGAAAAACTGTTTTTT
CSAGPRGSREKLFF
>.|TRBV20-1|.|TRBJ2-3
TGCAGTGCTAGTGAAGTTTCTACAACAGATACGCAGTATTTT
CSASEVSTTDTQYF
>TRBD1|TRBV4-3|few|TRBJ2-5
TGCGCCAGCAGCCAAGCAGGGGACAGCCCCCTGGGGCAAGAGACCCAGTACTTC
CASSQAGDSPLGQETQYF
>.|TRBV12-3/TRBV12-4|.|TRBJ2-1
TGTGCCAGCAGTCGGGCTAAGACAGTCATGGGGGTCAATGAGCAGTTCTTC
CASSRAKTVMGVNEQFF
>.|TRBV5-1|.|TRBJ2-1
TGCGCCAGCAGCCCCGGGATTTCGAATGAGCAGTTCTTC
CASSPGISNEQFF
>.|TRBV7-2|.|TRBJ2-5
TGTGCCAGCAGCCGACGTGGAGGGGGCCTTTTCCAAGAGACCCAGTACTTC
CASSRRGGGLFQETQYF
>.|TRBV4-2|few|TRBJ2-7
TGTGCCAGCAGCCAAGAGGGCACGTTGACGTGGGGGCAGTACTTC
CASSQEGTLTWGQYF
>TRBD1|TRBV6-1|.|TRBJ2-7
TGTGCCAGCAGTGTGACAGGGAGCCCCTACGAGCAGTACTTC
CASSVTGSPYEQYF
>TRBD1|TRBV12-5|.|TRBJ2-3
TGTGCTAGCCTAAACGAGGGACAGGGAGAGTTGCATACGCAGTATTTT
CASLNEGQGELHTQYF
>.|TRBV7-6|few|TRBJ2-5
TGTGCCAGCAGCATCCGGGACGGGGAGACCCAGTACTTC
CASSIRDGETQYF
>.|TRBV3-1|.|TRBJ2-5
TGTGCCAGCAGCCAAAGACCAGGGTCCGGGGCCCAGTACTTC
CASSQRPGSGAQYF
>.|TRBV4-1|.|TRBJ2-7
TGCGCCAGCAGCCAAAGTTTCTACGAGCAGTACTTC
CASSQSFYEQYF
>TRBD2|TRBV4-2|.|TRBJ2-1
TGTGCCAGCAGCCAGTTAGCGGGGGCGAACAATGAGCAGTTCTTC
CASSQLAGANNEQFF
>.|TRBV6-1|few|TRBJ1-2
TGTGCCAGCAGTGAAGTTGAACCGACCTCATATGGCTACACCTTC
CASSEVEPTSYGYTF
>.|TRBV27|few|TRBJ2-7
TGTGCCAGCAGTTTAATATGGGGGGCCGAGCAGTACTTC
CASSLIWGAEQYF
>TRBD2|TRBV4-1|few|TRBJ2-7
TGCGCCAGCAGCGGGACTAGCGGGAGAACCTACGAGCAGTACTTC
CASSGTSGRTYEQYF
>.|TRBV4-2|once|TRBJ2-4
TGTGCCAGCAGCCGTATCAGGGGAGGGGAAAACATTCAGTACTTC
CASSRIRGGENIQYF
>TRBD1|TRBV28|.|TRBJ2-7
TGTGCCAGCAGTTCAAAACAGGGGTACGAGCAGTACTTC
CASSSKQGYEQYF
>TRBD1|TRBV28|.|TRBJ2-1
TGTGCCAGCAGCCAAACCCCAGGGGGCTACAATGAGCAGTTCTTC
CASSQTPGGYNEQFF
>.|TRBV29-1|once|TRBJ1-1
TGCAGCGTAGGAATTCGACGGTTGACGAACACTGAAGCTTTCTTT
CSVGIRRLTNTEAFF
>.|TRBV7-9|few|TRBJ1-1
TGTGCCAGCACCTACCCCTCGGACACTGAAGCTTTCTTT
CASTYPSDTEAFF
>.|TRBV12-3/TRBV12-4|.|TRBJ2-1
TGTGCCAGCAGTTTAGCTTGGGCAGCTCGGAATGAGCAGTTCTTC
CASSLAWAARNEQFF
>.|TRBV13|.|TRBJ1-2
TGTGCCAGCAGCTCCCTCCGAGTTAACTATGGCTACACCTTC
CASSSLRVNYGYTF
>TRBD1|TRBV5-1|few|TRBJ1-4
TGCGCCAGCACCTGGGGACAGGGGAATGAAAAACTGTTTTTT
CASTWGQGNEKLFF
>.|TRBV5-1|.|TRBJ2-7
TGCGCCAGCAGCTTTCAGGGGATTAGTTACGAGCAGTACTTC
CASSFQGISYEQYF
>.|TRBV7-8|.|TRBJ2-7
TGTGCCAGCAGCTCGAGGAGAAACCGACCCTACGAGCAGTACTTC
CASSSRRNRPYEQYF